One sample yielded the 25 T cell receptor beta chains listed below, sequenced in a study of blood T cell repertoires in COVID-19. Sequencing was performed with immunoSEQ multiplex PCR; in TCRdb, only in-frame clones are kept and a portion is missing. The data contain around 150,000 clones, 87% of them singletons. The sample consisted of peripheral blood. Receptors were obtained from a woman aged 60-75 years with active or convalescent COVID-19.

The chain carries TRBV10-2 and TRBJ1-4; the match to TRBD1 covers 9 bases. This CDR3 has 13 amino acids. Germline CDR1 is WSHSY and CDR2 is SAAADI. The J segment lost 7 bases and the V segment lost 8 bases, leaving 5 bases of the junction unmatched. As DNA, the CDR3 is TGCGCCAGCGGACAGGGGATGGTTGAAAAACTGTTTTTT. The encoded protein is CASGQGMVEKLFF.

This clone was seen a few times. The chain uses TRBV3-1 (or the pseudogene TRBV3-2) and TRBJ2-7, with D perhaps matching TRBD1 (5 bases). The germline gives CDR1 LGHDT, CDR2 YNNKEL (reference sequence). The CDR3 is made up of 15 amino acids. With 4 bases removed from V and 3 bases from J, the gap between germline ends came to 16 bases. CDR3 in DNA: TGTGCCAGCAGCCGACCCCTGACAGTCGGCTACGAGCAGTACTTC. Translated: CASSRPLTVGYEQYF.

The chain links TRBV5-1 to TRBJ2-7, with 7 bases aligning to TRBD1. Per the germline V gene, CDR1 is SGHRS and CDR2 is YFSETQ. The junction had 5 bases not matched to a gene; V was cut back by 1 base and J by 4 bases. The CDR3 has 14 residues. This CDR3 reads CASSLTGAVYEQYF. Written as DNA, the CDR3 is TGCGCCAGCAGCTTGACAGGGGCCGTGTACGAGCAGTACTTC. Full variable domain (rest looked up from reference TRBV5-1 and TRBJ2-7): KAGVTQTPRYLIKTRGQQVTLSCSPISGHRSVSWYQQTPGQGLQFLFEYFSETQRNKGNFPGRFSGRQFSNSRSEMNVSTLELGDSALYLCASSLTGAVYEQYFGPGTRLTVT.

Remarks on this clone: Other DNA sequences in this specimen translate into the identical CDR3. The gene calls are TRBV3-1 (or the pseudogene TRBV3-2) and TRBJ1-4; D is undetermined. V lost 1 base and J 5 bases, leaving 8 bases between the germline ends. CDR3 length: 14 residues. CDR1 is LGHDT, CDR2 YNNKEL, per germline (reference sequence). The CDR3 DNA follows: TGTGCCAGCAGCCAAGGGGGAGGGAATGAAAAACTGTTTTTT. This codes for CASSQGGGNEKLFF.

This clone showed up just once. The chain links TRBV5-4 to TRBJ1-4; 11 nucleotides align to TRBD1. The V segment lost 4 bases and the J segment 8 bases; nucleotides outside the gene matches: 10. CDR3 size: 16 residues. Germline assignment: CDR1 SGHNT and CDR2 YYREEE (reference sequence). CDR3 sequence: CASSTTWGTGGEKLFF. CDR3 sequence (DNA): TGTGCCAGCAGCACCACCTGGGGGACAGGGGGAGAAAAACTGTTTTTT.

This clone was picked up one time. The rearrangement uses TRBV18 and TRBJ2-3; D perhaps matches TRBD2 (6 bases). Germline-derived CDR1 and CDR2 are KGHSH and LQKENI. V lost 0 bases and J 1 base, leaving 17 bases between the germline ends. The CDR3 extends over 18 amino acids. In DNA, the CDR3 is TGTGCCAGCTCACCACCGGAGGGGATGCTCCGAGGCACAGATACGCAGTATTTT. Translating gives CASSPPEGMLRGTDTQYF.

This chain connects TRBV7-2 to TRBJ1-5; 9 nucleotides line up with TRBD1. The CDR3 is 16 amino acids. With 3 bases clipped from V and 6 bases from J, the junction kept 9 bases outside the gene matches. CDR1 and CDR2 (germline): SGHTA, FQGNSA. This CDR3 reads CASSLRPGQGSQPQHF. CDR3 coding DNA: TGTGCCAGCAGCTTGCGCCCGGGACAGGGTAGTCAGCCCCAGCATTTT.

This chain links TRBV19 with TRBJ2-1; 8 bases agree with TRBD1. V was pared by 5 bases and J by 2 bases, with 11 bases of the junction left unmatched. Germline assignment: CDR1 LNHDA and CDR2 SQIVND (reference sequence). The length of the CDR3 is 17 residues. The CDR3 sequence is CASSLQPLQGAYNEQFF. CDR3 DNA sequence: TGTGCCAGTAGTCTCCAGCCTTTACAGGGGGCCTACAATGAGCAGTTCTTC.

The V gene is TRBV6-5, the J gene TRBJ1-2; 7 bases align to TRBD1. After removal of 1 base from V and 6 bases from J, the junction contained 11 bases not matched to a gene. The CDR3 totals 16 residues. Germline V gene data show CDR1 as MNHEY and CDR2 as SVGAGI. Here the CDR3 reads CASSYYRAGTADGYTF. The CDR3 coding sequence is TGTGCCAGCAGTTACTATAGGGCTGGGACAGCAGATGGCTACACCTTC.

The table lists this clone with a few counts. V is TRBV4-1 and J is TRBJ2-1, with 13 nucleotides matching TRBD2. In germline, CDR1 is MGHRA, CDR2 YSYEKL. V trimming: 3 bases; J trimming: 7 bases; junction bases outside the gene matches: 6. The CDR3 has 16 residues. The CDR3 bases are TGCGCCAGCAGCCAGGGCCTACTAGCGGGGGGGAATGAGCAGTTCTTC. Its protein product is CASSQGLLAGGNEQFF.

The V gene is TRBV7-2, the J gene TRBJ2-3, with a possible D match to TRBD2 (5 bases). Deletions cut 8 bases from V and 1 base from J, with 13 bases between. Germline V gives CDR1 SGHTA, CDR2 FQGNSA. The CDR3 has 14 amino acids. The CDR3 region is CASVRDGGTDTQYF. As DNA, the CDR3 is TGTGCCAGCGTTCGAGACGGGGGCACAGATACGCAGTATTTT.

This chain links TRBV6-5 with TRBJ2-7, with a tentative D call TRBD2 (5 bases). V was clipped by 6 bases and J by 4 bases, with 13 bases between them. The CDR3 is made up of 13 amino acids. Germline V gene data show CDR1 as MNHEY and CDR2 as SVGAGI. Here the CDR3 DNA reads TGTGCCAGCAGCCCCCCCACGGGGTACGAGCAGTACTTC. Translated, it gives CASSPPTGYEQYF.

The chain combines TRBV30 with TRBJ1-4, with D maybe TRBD1 (6 bases). Between the trimmed V and J ends, which lost 5 bases and 1 base, there was a span of 17 bases. The CDR3 length is 16 residues. Germline loops: CDR1 GTSNPN, CDR2 SVGIG (reference sequence). CDR3 sequence (DNA): TGTGCCTGGGGCTGGACAGCCACAGGAACTAATGAAAAACTGTTTTTT. The encoded protein is CAWGWTATGTNEKLFF.

V gene TRBV6-2 or TRBV6-3 combines with J gene TRBJ2-7; D is perhaps TRBD2 (6 bases). This CDR3 contains 11 residues. V shed 6 bases and J shed 7 bases, with 10 bases lying between them. CDR1 and CDR2 from the germline V gene are MNHEY and SVGEGT. CDR3 amino acids: CASSEGREQYF. The CDR3 DNA sequence: TGTGCCAGCAGCGAAGGGAGGGAGCAGTACTTC.

This rearrangement joins TRBV18 to TRBJ2-7; 9 nucleotides align to TRBD1. Germline V CDR1 and CDR2: KGHSH, LQKENI. Trimming removed 2 bases from V and 2 bases from J; junction bases left unmatched: 1. The CDR3 covers 14 residues. The CDR3 loop reads CASSPGTGTYEQYF. CDR3 nucleotides: TGTGCCAGCTCACCAGGGACAGGGACCTACGAGCAGTACTTC.

The chain joins TRBV2 to TRBJ2-7; TRBD2 aligns across 7 bases. Germline lookup yields CDR1 SNHLY and CDR2 FYNNEI. With 2 bases clipped from V and 6 bases from J, the junction kept 13 bases outside the gene matches. The CDR3 sequence is 16 residues long. CDR3 protein: CASSENFGLGVVEQYF. The CDR3 bases are TGTGCCAGCAGTGAAAATTTTGGACTAGGGGTTGTCGAGCAGTACTTC.

This CDR3 is CASSHLAGGPRRTDTQYF. The CDR3 DNA follows: TGTGCCAGCTCTCACCTAGCGGGGGGCCCTCGGCGCACAGATACGCAGTATTTT. The chain links TRBV18 to TRBJ2-3; 11 nucleotides agree with TRBD2. CDR1 is KGHSH, CDR2 LQKENI, per germline. There are 18 residues in the CDR3. V lost 6 bases to trimming and J lost 1 base; unmatched junction nucleotides: 12.

V gene TRBV2 combines with J gene TRBJ1-2; D not resolved. The CDR3 extends over 13 amino acids. Looked up from germline, CDR1 is SNHLY and CDR2 is FYNNEI. The V end lost 1 base, the J end lost 8 bases, and 11 bases lay between the germline ends. The CDR3, as DNA: TGTGCCAGCAGTGAAGGGAGGTCATTCGGCTACACCTTC. It codes for CASSEGRSFGYTF.

The chain employs TRBV19 and TRBJ1-6, with TRBD1 matching over 9 bases. Germline V gives CDR1 LNHDA, CDR2 SQIVND (reference sequence). The CDR3 runs to 15 residues. The J segment lost 5 bases and the V segment lost 4 bases, leaving 3 bases of the junction unmatched. The CDR3 DNA follows: TGTGCCAGTAGTACAGGACAGGGGAATAATTCACCCCTCCACTTT. Protein: CASSTGQGNNSPLHF. Complete variable domain (other parts from reference TRBV19 and TRBJ1-6): DGGITQSPKYLFRKEGQNVTLSCEQNLNHDAMYWYRQDPGQGLRLIYYSQIVNDFQKGDIAEGYSVSREKKESFPLTVTSAQKNPTAFYLCASSTGQGNNSPLHFGNGTRLTVT.

The chain is built from TRBV7-9 and TRBJ2-5; 10 nucleotides match TRBD1. The trim removed 5 bases at V and 4 bases at J, leaving 7 bases unmatched. The CDR3 sequence is 15 residues long. Per germline, CDR1 SEHNR and CDR2 FQNEAQ (reference sequence). CDR3 residues: CASSLGTGEGETQYF. In nucleotides, the CDR3 is TGTGCCAGCAGCCTCGGGACAGGGGAGGGAGAGACCCAGTACTTC.

The V call is TRBV29-1, the J call TRBJ1-1; D possibly corresponds to TRBD1 (6 bases). This CDR3 spans 13 amino acids. Germline V gene sequence: CDR1 SQVTM, CDR2 ANQGSEA. Trimming took 5 bases from V and 3 from J, leaving 13 bases between them. The CDR3 protein is CSVTQGSDTEAFF. The DNA for the CDR3 is TGCAGCGTTACACAGGGTTCGGACACTGAAGCTTTCTTT.

This chain links TRBV6-5 with TRBJ2-1; D is uncertain. Trimming left V 6 bases short and J 7 bases short, with 13 bases between. CDR1 MNHEY and CDR2 SVGAGI come from the germline V gene. CDR3 length equals 13 residues. The CDR3 loop is CASSHEPSNEQFF. The CDR3 nucleotides read TGTGCCAGCAGCCACGAGCCTTCGAATGAGCAGTTCTTC.

The V call is TRBV18, the J call TRBJ1-5; D unresolved. Trimming removed 3 bases at V and 1 base at J, with 13 bases between. This CDR3 has 16 amino acids. Germline assignment: CDR1 KGHSH and CDR2 LQKENI. The CDR3 nucleotides are TGTGCCAGCTCACCCAGGTTGGCCCGGAGCAATCAGCCCCAGCATTTT. Translated: CASSPRLARSNQPQHF.

The rearrangement uses TRBV6-4 and TRBJ1-1; D possibly corresponds to TRBD1 (6 bases). V gave up 6 bases and J gave up 1 base, with 9 bases separating them. This CDR3 spans 13 amino acids. Germline V lookup: CDR1 MRHNA, CDR2 SNTAGT. This chain's CDR3 is CASSEQGNTEAFF. The CDR3 nucleotides are TGTGCCAGCAGCGAACAGGGGAACACTGAAGCTTTCTTT.

This clone turned up a few times. The chain is built from TRBV5-4 and TRBJ1-2; 10 bases map to TRBD1. In germline, CDR1 is SGHNT, CDR2 YYREEE (reference sequence). V lost 4 bases to trimming and J lost 8 bases; unmatched junction nucleotides: 14. The CDR3 length is 16 residues. The CDR3 DNA is TGTGCCAGCAGCCCGGGACAGGGGATTACTCTACGAGGCTACACCTTC. Amino acid sequence: CASSPGQGITLRGYTF. Drawing the rest from reference TRBV5-4 and TRBJ1-2, the complete variable domain is ETGVTQSPTHLIKTRGQQVTLRCSSQSGHNTVSWYQQALGQGPQFIFQYYREEENGRGNFPPRFSGLQFPNYSSELNVNALELDDSALYLCASSPGQGITLRGYTFGSGTRLTVV.